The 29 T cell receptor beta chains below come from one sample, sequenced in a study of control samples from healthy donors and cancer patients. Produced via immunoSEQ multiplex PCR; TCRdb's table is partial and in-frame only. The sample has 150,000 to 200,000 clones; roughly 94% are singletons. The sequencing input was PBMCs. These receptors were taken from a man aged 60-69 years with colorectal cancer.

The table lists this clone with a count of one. The CDR3 sequence is CASRGQGASGNTIYF. In DNA, the CDR3 is TGTGCCAGCAGGGGACAGGGGGCATCTGGAAACACCATATATTTT. This sequence joins TRBV6-5 and TRBJ1-3, with 12 bases matching TRBD1. V gave up 6 bases and J gave up 1 base; unmatched junction bases: 1. There are 15 residues in the CDR3. Germline lookup yields CDR1 MNHEY and CDR2 SVGAGI.

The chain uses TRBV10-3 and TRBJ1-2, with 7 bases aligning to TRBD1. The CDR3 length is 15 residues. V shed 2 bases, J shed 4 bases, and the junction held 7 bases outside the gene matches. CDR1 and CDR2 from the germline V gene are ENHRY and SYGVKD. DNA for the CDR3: TGTGCCATCAGTGAGGCGGGACAGTTAGGCTATGGCTACACCTTC. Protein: CAISEAGQLGYGYTF.

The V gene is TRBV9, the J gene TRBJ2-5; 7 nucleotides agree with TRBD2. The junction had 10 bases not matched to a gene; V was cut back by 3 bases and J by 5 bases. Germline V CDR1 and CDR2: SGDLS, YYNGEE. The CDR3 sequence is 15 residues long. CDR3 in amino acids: CASSENGLVTETQYF. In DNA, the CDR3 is TGTGCCAGCAGCGAAAACGGACTAGTAACGGAGACCCAGTACTTC.

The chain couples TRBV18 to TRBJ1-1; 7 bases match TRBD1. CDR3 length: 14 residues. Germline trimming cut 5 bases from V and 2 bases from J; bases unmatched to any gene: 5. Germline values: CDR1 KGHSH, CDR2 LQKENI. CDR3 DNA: TGTGCCAGCTCAATGGACAGGACTAACACTGAAGCTTTCTTT. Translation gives CASSMDRTNTEAFF.

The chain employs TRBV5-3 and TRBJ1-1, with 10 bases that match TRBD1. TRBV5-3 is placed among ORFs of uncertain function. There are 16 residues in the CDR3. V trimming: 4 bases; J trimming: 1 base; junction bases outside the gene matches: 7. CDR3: CARSVPGTGENTEAFF. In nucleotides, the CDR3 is TGTGCCAGAAGCGTACCCGGGACAGGGGAGAACACTGAAGCTTTCTTT.

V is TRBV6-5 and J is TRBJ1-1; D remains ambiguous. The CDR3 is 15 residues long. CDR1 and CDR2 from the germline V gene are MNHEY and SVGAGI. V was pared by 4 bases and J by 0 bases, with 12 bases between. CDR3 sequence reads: CASSSIGLMNTEAFF. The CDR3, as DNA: TGTGCCAGCAGTTCCATCGGATTAATGAACACTGAAGCTTTCTTT.

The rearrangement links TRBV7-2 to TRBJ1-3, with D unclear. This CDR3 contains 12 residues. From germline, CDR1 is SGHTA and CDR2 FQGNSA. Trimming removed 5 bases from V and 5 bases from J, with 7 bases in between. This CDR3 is CASSGSRNTIYF. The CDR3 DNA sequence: TGTGCCAGCAGCGGCAGCCGAAACACCATATATTTT.

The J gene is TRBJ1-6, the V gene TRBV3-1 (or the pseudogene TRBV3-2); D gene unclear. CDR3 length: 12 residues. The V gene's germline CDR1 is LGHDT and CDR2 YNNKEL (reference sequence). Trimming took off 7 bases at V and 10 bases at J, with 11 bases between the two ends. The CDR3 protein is CASTSGNSPLHF. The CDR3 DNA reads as TGTGCCAGCACCTCGGGAAACTCACCCCTCCACTTT.

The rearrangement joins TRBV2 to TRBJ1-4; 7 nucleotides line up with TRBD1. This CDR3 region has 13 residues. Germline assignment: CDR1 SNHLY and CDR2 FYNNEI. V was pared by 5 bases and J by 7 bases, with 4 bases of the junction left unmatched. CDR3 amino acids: CASSRQGGEKLFF. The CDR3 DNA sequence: TGTGCCAGCAGTCGACAGGGTGGTGAAAAACTGTTTTTT.

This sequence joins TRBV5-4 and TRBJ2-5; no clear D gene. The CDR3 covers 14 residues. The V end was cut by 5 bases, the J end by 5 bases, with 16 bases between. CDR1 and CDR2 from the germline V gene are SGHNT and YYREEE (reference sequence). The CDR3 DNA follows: TGTGCCAGCAGGTGGGATCACACCTCCGAGACCCAGTACTTC. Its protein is CASRWDHTSETQYF.

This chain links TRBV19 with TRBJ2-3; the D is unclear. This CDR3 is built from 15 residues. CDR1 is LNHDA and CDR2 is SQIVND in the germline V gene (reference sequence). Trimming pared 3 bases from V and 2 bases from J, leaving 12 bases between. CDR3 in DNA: TGTGCCAGTAGTATTATGGTCAGTCCCACAGATACGCAGTATTTT. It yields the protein CASSIMVSPTDTQYF.

The CDR3 DNA follows: TGTGCCAGCTACGCAAGGCAGGGTCTTCAGCCCCAGCATTTT. It encodes CASYARQGLQPQHF. The J gene is TRBJ1-5, the V gene TRBV28; the D gene is possibly TRBD1 (5 bases). The V and J ends lost 8 bases and 6 bases respectively, with 17 bases between them. The germline CDR1 and CDR2 sequences are MDHEN and SYDVKM. The length of the CDR3 is 14 residues.

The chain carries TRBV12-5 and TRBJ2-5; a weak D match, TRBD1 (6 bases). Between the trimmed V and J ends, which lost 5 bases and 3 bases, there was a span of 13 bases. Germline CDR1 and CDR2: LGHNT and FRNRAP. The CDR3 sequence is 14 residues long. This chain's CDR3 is CASGSRGHEETQYF. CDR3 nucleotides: TGTGCTAGTGGTAGCAGGGGTCATGAAGAGACCCAGTACTTC. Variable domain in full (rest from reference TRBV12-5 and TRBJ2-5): DARVTQTPRHKVTEMGQEVTMRCQPILGHNTVFWYRQTMMQGLELLAYFRNRAPLDDSGMPKDRFSAEMPDATLATLKIQPSEPRDSAVYFCASGSRGHEETQYFGPGTRLLVL.

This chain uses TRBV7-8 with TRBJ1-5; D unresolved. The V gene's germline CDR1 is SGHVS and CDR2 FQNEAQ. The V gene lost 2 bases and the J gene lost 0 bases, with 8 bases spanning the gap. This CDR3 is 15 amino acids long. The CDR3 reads CASSLQGISNQPQHF. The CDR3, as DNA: TGTGCCAGCAGCTTACAAGGGATTAGCAATCAGCCCCAGCATTTT.

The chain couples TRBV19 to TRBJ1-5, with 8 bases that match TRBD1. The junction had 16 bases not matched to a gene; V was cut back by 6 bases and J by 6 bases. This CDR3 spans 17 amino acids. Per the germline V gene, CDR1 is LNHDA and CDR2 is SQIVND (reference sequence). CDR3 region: CASSSGGKVTTSQPQHF. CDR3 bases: TGTGCCAGTAGCTCAGGGGGCAAAGTTACGACTTCTCAGCCCCAGCATTTT. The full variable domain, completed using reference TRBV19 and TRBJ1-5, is DGGITQSPKYLFRKEGQNVTLSCEQNLNHDAMYWYRQDPGQGLRLIYYSQIVNDFQKGDIAEGYSVSREKKESFPLTVTSAQKNPTAFYLCASSSGGKVTTSQPQHFGDGTRLSIL.

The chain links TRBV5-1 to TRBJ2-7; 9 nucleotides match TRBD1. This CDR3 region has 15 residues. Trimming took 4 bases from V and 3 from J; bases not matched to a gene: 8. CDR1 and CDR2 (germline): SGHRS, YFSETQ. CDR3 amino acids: CASSPPRTGVYEQYF. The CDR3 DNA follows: TGCGCCAGCAGCCCCCCCCGGACAGGGGTCTACGAGCAGTACTTC.

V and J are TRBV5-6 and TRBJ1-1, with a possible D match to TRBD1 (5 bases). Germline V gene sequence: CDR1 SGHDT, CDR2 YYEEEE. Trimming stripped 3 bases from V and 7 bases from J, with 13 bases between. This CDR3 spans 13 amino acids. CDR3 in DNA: TGTGCCAGCAGCTCGCCGCGGGGCGTTGAAGCTTTCTTT. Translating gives CASSSPRGVEAFF.

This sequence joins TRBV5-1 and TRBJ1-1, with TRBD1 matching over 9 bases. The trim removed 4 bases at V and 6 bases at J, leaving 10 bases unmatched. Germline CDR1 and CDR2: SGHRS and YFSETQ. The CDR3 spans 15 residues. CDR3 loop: CASSNPQGQGAEAFF. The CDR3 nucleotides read TGCGCCAGCAGCAATCCTCAGGGACAGGGAGCTGAAGCTTTCTTT.

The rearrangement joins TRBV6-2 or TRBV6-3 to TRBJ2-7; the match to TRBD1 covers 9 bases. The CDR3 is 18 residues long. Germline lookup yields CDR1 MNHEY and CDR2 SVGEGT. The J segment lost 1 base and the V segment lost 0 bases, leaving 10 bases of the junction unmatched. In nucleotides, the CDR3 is TGTGCCAGCAGTTACTCGCTCCGCCCCGGGACAGGGTCCTACGAGCAGTACTTC. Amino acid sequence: CASSYSLRPGTGSYEQYF.

CDR3 sequence (DNA): TGTGCCAGCTCACTCCGACAAGGCGCCCTTGACTATGGCTACACCTTC. This gives the protein CASSLRQGALDYGYTF. This sequence joins TRBV18 and TRBJ1-2; D is uncertain. The CDR3 length is 16 residues. Trimming stripped 4 bases from V and 3 bases from J, with 18 bases between. CDR1 KGHSH and CDR2 LQKENI come from the germline V gene.

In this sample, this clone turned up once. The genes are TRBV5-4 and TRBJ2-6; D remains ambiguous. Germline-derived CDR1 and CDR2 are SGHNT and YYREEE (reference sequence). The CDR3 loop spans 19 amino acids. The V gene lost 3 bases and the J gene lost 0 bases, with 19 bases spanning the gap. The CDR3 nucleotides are TGTGCCAGCAGCTACCCGGGCCGCCGCCCGGGCTCTGGGGCCAACGTCCTGACTTTC. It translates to CASSYPGRRPGSGANVLTF.

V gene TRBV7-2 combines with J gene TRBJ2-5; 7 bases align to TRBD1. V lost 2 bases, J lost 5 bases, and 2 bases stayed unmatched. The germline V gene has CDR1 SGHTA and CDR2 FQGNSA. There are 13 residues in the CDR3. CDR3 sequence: CASSLRGRETQYF. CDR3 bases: TGTGCCAGCAGCTTAAGGGGGCGGGAGACCCAGTACTTC.

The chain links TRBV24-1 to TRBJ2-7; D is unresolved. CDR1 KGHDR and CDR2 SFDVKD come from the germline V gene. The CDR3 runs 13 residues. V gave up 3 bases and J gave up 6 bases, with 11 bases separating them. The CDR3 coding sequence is TGTGCCACCAGTGATAACTTTAGCCGCGAGCAGTACTTC. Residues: CATSDNFSREQYF.

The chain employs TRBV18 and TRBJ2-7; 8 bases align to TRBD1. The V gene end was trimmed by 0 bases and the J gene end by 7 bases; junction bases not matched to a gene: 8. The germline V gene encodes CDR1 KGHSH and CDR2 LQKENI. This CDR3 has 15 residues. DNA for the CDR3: TGTGCCAGCTCACCACCGGACAGGGACCCAGGGGAGCAGTACTTC. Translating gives CASSPPDRDPGEQYF.

In DNA, the CDR3 is TGTGCCAGCAGCCAAGAGGGGGCAGGTCACTATGGCTACACCTTC. Protein: CASSQEGAGHYGYTF. The chain combines TRBV14 with TRBJ1-2, with D possibly TRBD1 on 6 matching bases. CDR3 length: 15 amino acids. Trimming pared 0 bases from V and 3 bases from J, leaving 11 bases between. Germline lookup yields CDR1 SGHDN and CDR2 FVKESK.

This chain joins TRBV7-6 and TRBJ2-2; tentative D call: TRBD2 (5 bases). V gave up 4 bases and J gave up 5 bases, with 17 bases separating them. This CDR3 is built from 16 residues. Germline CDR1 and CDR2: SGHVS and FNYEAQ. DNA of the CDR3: TGTGCCAGCAGCTCAAGGGTCCGGACGGGGACCGGGGAGCTGTTTTTT. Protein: CASSSRVRTGTGELFF.

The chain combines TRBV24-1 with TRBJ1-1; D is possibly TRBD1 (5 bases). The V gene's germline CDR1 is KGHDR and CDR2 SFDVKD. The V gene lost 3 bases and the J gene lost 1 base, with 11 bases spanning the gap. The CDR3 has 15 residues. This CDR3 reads CATSDGGLPNTEAFF. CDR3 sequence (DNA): TGTGCCACCAGTGATGGGGGACTGCCGAACACTGAAGCTTTCTTT.

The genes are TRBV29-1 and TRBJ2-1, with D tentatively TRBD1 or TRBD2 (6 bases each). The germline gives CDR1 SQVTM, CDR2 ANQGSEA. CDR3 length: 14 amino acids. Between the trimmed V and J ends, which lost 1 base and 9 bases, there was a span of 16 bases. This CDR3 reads CSVEVWGATAEQFF. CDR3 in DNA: TGCAGCGTTGAAGTCTGGGGGGCCACAGCTGAGCAGTTCTTC.

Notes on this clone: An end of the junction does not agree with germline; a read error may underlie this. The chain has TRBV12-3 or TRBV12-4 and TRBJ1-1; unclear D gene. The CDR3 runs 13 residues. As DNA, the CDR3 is TGTGCCAGCAGTTTGGTAGGGAACCCTGAAGCTTTCTTT. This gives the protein CASSLVGNPEAFF.